Below are 5 T cell receptor beta chains sequenced from a single sample in a study of blood T cell repertoires in COVID-19. Clones were sequenced by immunoSEQ multiplex PCR, and TCRdb holds only the in-frame ones, with some missing. The data hold 250,000 or so clones, with approximately 86% observed a single time. The sample consisted of peripheral blood. The receptors here all came from a man in his thirties or forties with active or convalescent COVID-19.

Of note for this clone: Other DNA sequences in this sample translate to the same CDR3. The chain has TRBV15 and TRBJ2-7; TRBD1 agrees at 9 bases. CDR1 and CDR2 (germline): LNHNV, YYDKDF (reference sequence). The CDR3 is made up of 14 amino acids. With V trimmed by 3 bases and J by 1 base, 1 base remained unmatched. The CDR3 spells CATSRDRGSYEQYF. In DNA form, the CDR3 reads TGTGCCACCAGCAGGGACAGGGGATCCTACGAGCAGTACTTC.

This chain uses TRBV5-1 with TRBJ1-6, with 7 nucleotides matching TRBD1. The V and J ends lost 3 bases and 7 bases, in that order; junction bases with no gene match: 13. Germline-derived CDR1 and CDR2 are SGHRS and YFSETQ. This CDR3 contains 17 residues. The CDR3, as DNA: TGCGCCAGCAGCTCTTATGGTAGGGGGCAACGGAATTCACCCCTCCACTTT. This gives the protein CASSSYGRGQRNSPLHF.

CDR3 DNA: TGTGCCAGCAGCCAAGGCCTCTGGTTTTCTGGTCGGGGTGCCGACATTCAGTACTTC. Translation gives CASSQGLWFSGRGADIQYF. The chain has TRBV4-2 and TRBJ2-4; the D gene is possibly TRBD2 (5 bases). CDR1 LGHNA and CDR2 YNFKEQ come from the germline V gene. Trimming took 1 base from V and 8 from J, leaving 27 bases between them. The CDR3 is made up of 19 amino acids.

This chain joins TRBV15 and TRBJ2-2; D is perhaps TRBD1 (7 bases). The germline CDR1 and CDR2 sequences are LNHNV and YYDKDF (reference sequence). V was pared by 3 bases and J by 5 bases, with 13 bases between. CDR3 length equals 15 residues. As DNA, the CDR3 is TGTGCCACCAGCAGGGAGGGGGCCGGAACCGGGGAGCTGTTTTTT. Translating it yields CATSREGAGTGELFF.

This chain uses TRBV6-6 with TRBJ1-6; 9 bases fit TRBD1. J lost 9 bases, V lost 5 bases, and 5 bases had no gene match. Germline V lookup: CDR1 MNHNY, CDR2 SVGAGI (reference sequence). The length of the CDR3 is 14 residues. The CDR3 nucleotides read TGTGCCAGCAGTAGACAGGGGGATGGTTCACCCCTCCACTTT. As protein: CASSRQGDGSPLHF.